A selection of T cell receptor beta chains follows, all from one sample in a study of T-cell reconstitution after alpha-beta-depleted transplantation in children. TCRdb reanalysed the PCR reads using MiXCR and keeps one entry per CDR3 protein. This table has about a million distinct CDR3 sequences, around 30% appearing once. This sample comprised PBMCs, mostly from graft donor cells, obtained 360 days after TCRalphabeta/CD19-depleted stem cell transplant. All receptors derive from a boy under two years old who had a stem cell transplant for SCID, so the T cells may come from the graft donor. Both conserved end residues are part of each CDR3. Each record gives: D gene, clone size, V gene, J gene, CDR3 DNA, CDR3 protein. A D gene is named only where the DNA matches it firmly. Clone size is shown for a subset of rows, as once, few, many or a class of expanded clone.

TRBD2	-	TRBV7-2	TRBJ2-1	TGTGCCAGCACACCCTACCTCCCGACACTAGCGGGGAACCCTTCCTACAATGAGCAGTTCTTC	CASTPYLPTLAGNPSYNEQFF
TRBD2	few	TRBV28	TRBJ2-1	TGTGCCAGCAGTTCTAGCGGGGGTAACTACAATGAGCAGTTCTTC	CASSSSGGNYNEQFF
-	-	TRBV10-3	TRBJ1-6	TGTGCCATCGGATATGGGGATAATTCACCCCTCCACTTT	CAIGYGDNSPLHF
-	-	TRBV5-1	TRBJ2-3	TGCGCCAGCAGCTCGACACGTGGTTTCGCAGATACGCAGTATTTT	CASSSTRGFADTQYF
TRBD1	few	TRBV28	TRBJ2-7	TGTGCCAGCTGGGACAGGGGGCGGTACGAGCAGTACTTC	CASWDRGRYEQYF
TRBD2	many	TRBV5-1	TRBJ2-7	TGCGCCAGCAGCTTGTTATCCGGGGGGTCCGACGAGCAGTACTTC	CASSLLSGGSDEQYF
-	-	TRBV6-1	TRBJ1-5	TGTGCCAGCAGGGGGAAAGGACACTATAGCAATCAGCCCCAGCATTTT	CASRGKGHYSNQPQHF
-	-	TRBV7-6	TRBJ1-1	TGTGCCAGCACTAAGGACAGGAACACTGAAGCTTTCTTT	CASTKDRNTEAFF
-	few	TRBV20-1	TRBJ2-3	TGCAGTGCTAAAGGAAGCACAGATACGCAGTATTTT	CSAKGSTDTQYF
-	few	TRBV6-2/TRBV6-3	TRBJ1-5	TGTGCCAGCAGTTACGTCGGGCTCAATAGCAATCAGCCCCAGCATTTT	CASSYVGLNSNQPQHF
-	few	TRBV6-5	TRBJ1-2	TGTGCCAGCAGTCGGACCCGGATATCAGGCTACACCTTC	CASSRTRISGYTF
-	few	TRBV20-1	TRBJ2-1	TGCAGTGCTAGAGATGACATAAGGAATGAGCAGTTCTTC	CSARDDIRNEQFF
-	few	TRBV12-3/TRBV12-4	TRBJ1-2	TGTGCCAGCAGGACCTCCCGGAGACACCGAAACCCCTATGGCTACACCTTC	CASRTSRRHRNPYGYTF
-	-	TRBV28	TRBJ2-5	TGTGCCAGCAGCAGGCAGGGCGGCCGGATGCAAGAGACCCAGTACTTC	CASSRQGGRMQETQYF
-	-	TRBV18	TRBJ1-1	TGTGCCAGCTCACCCAACAGGGTTTGGGTGAACACTGAAGCTTTCTTT	CASSPNRVWVNTEAFF
TRBD1	-	TRBV6-5	TRBJ2-7	TGTGCCAGCAGTTACTCGCTAGGCCAGGGGGCCGAGCAGTACTTC	CASSYSLGQGAEQYF
TRBD1	few	TRBV27	TRBJ2-7	TGTGCCAGCGGTTGGGGACAGGGGTCACCCTACGAGCAGTACTTC	CASGWGQGSPYEQYF
-	-	TRBV11-2	TRBJ1-3	TGTGCCAGCAGCTTAATACAGATATCTGGAAACACCATATATTTT	CASSLIQISGNTIYF
TRBD1	few	TRBV6-1	TRBJ2-3	TGTGCCATCACTCGGGACAGGGCTACAGATACGCAGTATTTT	CAITRDRATDTQYF
TRBD1	-	TRBV5-1	TRBJ1-1	TGCGCCAGCAGCGGAGGGGGCGAGAACACTGAAGCTTTCTTT	CASSGGGENTEAFF
-	-	TRBV7-6	TRBJ2-5	TGTGCCAGCAGCTTAGGCGCCGTCATAGAGACCCAGTACTTC	CASSLGAVIETQYF
-	many	TRBV5-1	TRBJ1-1	TGCGCCAGCAGCTTATTGGGGACAAACACTGAAGCTTTCTTT	CASSLLGTNTEAFF
-	few	TRBV12-3/TRBV12-4	TRBJ1-2	TGTGCCAGCAGTTTAACCGGGGGCCTAAACTATGGCTACACCTTC	CASSLTGGLNYGYTF
-	-	TRBV29-1	TRBJ2-1	TGCAGCGTTAACAGTGGCTCCTACAATGAGCAGTTCTTC	CSVNSGSYNEQFF
TRBD1	-	TRBV11-2	TRBJ2-1	TGTGCCAGCAGCCCTTGGACAGGGGCTAGCTCCTACAATGAGCAGTTCTTC	CASSPWTGASSYNEQFF
-	-	TRBV28	TRBJ2-7	TGTGCCAGCAGTCCCCGGTTTGCAATAGACGAGCAGTACTTC	CASSPRFAIDEQYF
-	few	TRBV9	TRBJ2-3	TGTGCCAGCAGCGTAGAGGAGGAGGTCCCGGGCACAGATACGCAGTATTTT	CASSVEEEVPGTDTQYF
TRBD1	-	TRBV7-8	TRBJ2-5	TGTGCCAGCAGCGTCACTCCTCCGGGACAGGGGAGGAAGACCCAGTACTTC	CASSVTPPGQGRKTQYF
-	-	TRBV4-1	TRBJ1-1	TGCGCCAGCAGCCAAGTCCTAGGGGAGAACACTGAAGCTTTCTTT	CASSQVLGENTEAFF
-	-	TRBV10-3	TRBJ2-1	TGTGCCATCAGTGATCCGGGACGCGACTACAATGAGCAGTTCTTC	CAISDPGRDYNEQFF
TRBD1	few	TRBV29-1	TRBJ1-1	TGCAGCGGTGGGACAGATGAAGCTTTCTTT	CSGGTDEAFF
-	few	TRBV24-1	TRBJ1-1	TGTGCCACCAGTGATGGGGACGGGAACACTGAAGCTTTCTTT	CATSDGDGNTEAFF
-	-	TRBV19	TRBJ1-5	TGTGCCAGTAGTCCTGGTAGGAGCAATCAGCCCCAGCATTTT	CASSPGRSNQPQHF
-	-	TRBV6-1	TRBJ2-1	TGTGCCAGCAGTGAATTCACTGGACAGTTCTACAATGAGCAGTTCTTC	CASSEFTGQFYNEQFF
TRBD2	few	TRBV11-2	TRBJ2-3	TGTGCCAGCAGCTTATCTTCCCCGGCCGGACTAGCGGGGGGGCCCATGAATACGCAGTATTTT	CASSLSSPAGLAGGPMNTQYF
TRBD1	-	TRBV12-3/TRBV12-4	TRBJ1-1	TGTGCCAGCAGTTCCGAAAACAGGGGAATCACTGAAGCTTTCTTT	CASSSENRGITEAFF
TRBD2	-	TRBV4-1	TRBJ2-2	TGCGCCAGCAGCCAGCTTGGCGGGGGGCCGAACACCGGGGAGCTGTTTTTT	CASSQLGGGPNTGELFF
TRBD2	-	TRBV7-9	TRBJ2-1	TGTGCCAGCAGCTCAAGGACTAGCGGGGGTGGGGATGAGCAGTTCTTC	CASSSRTSGGGDEQFF
TRBD2	-	TRBV5-1	TRBJ2-4	TGCGCCAGCAGCTTCTCCGGGACTAGCGTAAATGAAGCCAAAAACATTCAGTACTTC	CASSFSGTSVNEAKNIQYF
-	-	TRBV5-1	TRBJ2-5	TGCGCCAGCAGCTACATTGCGAGCGAGGTTCGAGAGACCCAGTACTTC	CASSYIASEVRETQYF
TRBD2	once	TRBV11-1	TRBJ2-1	TGTGCCAGCAGCTTAACTCTGAGCGGGGGATTTAATGAGCAGTTCTTC	CASSLTLSGGFNEQFF
-	-	TRBV4-3	TRBJ2-1	TGCGCCAGCAGCCAAGGGCATAGCTCCTACAATGAGCAGTTCTTC	CASSQGHSSYNEQFF
TRBD1	-	TRBV7-2	TRBJ2-7	TGTGCCAGCAGCTTGATAGGGGGCGGGTCCTACGAGCAGTACTTC	CASSLIGGGSYEQYF
-	-	TRBV18	TRBJ2-7	TGTGCCAGCTCACCATCGGAGACCTACTACGAGCAGTACTTC	CASSPSETYYEQYF
-	-	TRBV12-3/TRBV12-4	TRBJ2-2	TGTGCCAGCAGTCCGGGACATCTAGTCTTCACCGGGGAGCTGTTTTTT	CASSPGHLVFTGELFF
-	many	TRBV20-1	TRBJ1-1	TGCAGTGCTAGGAAGGAACTCAACACTGAAGCTTTCTTT	CSARKELNTEAFF
-	few	TRBV13	TRBJ1-1	TGTGCCAGCAGCCCCAATGGTCCTGAAGCTTTCTTT	CASSPNGPEAFF
-	few	TRBV28	TRBJ2-1	TGTGCCAGCAGTTTATTAGGTCTAGGTGCCAATGAGCAGTTCTTC	CASSLLGLGANEQFF
-	-	TRBV7-3	TRBJ2-3	TGTGCCAGCAGCCCCTCTCGGGCCTCCACAGATACGCAGTATTTT	CASSPSRASTDTQYF
TRBD1	once	TRBV28	TRBJ2-5	TGTGCCAGCAGGCCAGGGGGCTCAGAGACCCAGTACTTC	CASRPGGSETQYF
-	-	TRBV18	TRBJ1-1	TGTGCCAGCTCACCCCGGCTCTCGAACACTGAAGCTTTCTTT	CASSPRLSNTEAFF
TRBD1	once	TRBV3-1	TRBJ1-4	TGTGCCAGCAGCCAACGCTACCGGGACAGGGATGCAACTAATGAAAAACTGTTTTTT	CASSQRYRDRDATNEKLFF
TRBD1	once	TRBV6-5	TRBJ1-1	TGTGCCAGCAGTTACTTTGCCCAGGGGGGCGCTGAAGCTTTCTTT	CASSYFAQGGAEAFF
-	many	TRBV3-1	TRBJ2-7	TGTGCCAGCAGCCATGGCTACGAGCAGTACTTC	CASSHGYEQYF
-	-	TRBV12-3/TRBV12-4	TRBJ1-4	TGTGCCAGCAGTTCCCCGGGACGGAAAAATGAAAAACTGTTTTTT	CASSSPGRKNEKLFF